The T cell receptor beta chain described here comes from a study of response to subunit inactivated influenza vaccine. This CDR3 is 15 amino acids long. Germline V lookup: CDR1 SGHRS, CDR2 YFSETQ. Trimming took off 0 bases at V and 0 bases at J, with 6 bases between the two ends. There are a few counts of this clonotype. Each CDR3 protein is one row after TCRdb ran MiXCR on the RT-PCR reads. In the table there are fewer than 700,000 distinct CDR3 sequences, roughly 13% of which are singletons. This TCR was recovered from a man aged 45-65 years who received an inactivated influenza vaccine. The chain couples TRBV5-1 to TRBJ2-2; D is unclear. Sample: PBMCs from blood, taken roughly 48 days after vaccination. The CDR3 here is CASSLDTTNTGELFF. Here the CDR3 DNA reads TGCGCCAGCAGCTTGGACACGACGAACACCGGGGAGCTGTTTTTT.